The clone carrying this T cell receptor (beta chain) was counted ten times or more. The antigen remains undetermined. The conserved final phenylalanine or tryptophan is absent from the CDR3, which likely points to a read error. The DNA is omitted, as the CDR3 cannot be located on it reliably, and the CDR3 follows TCRdb's listing. The data were obtained in a study of breast tumors, draining lymph nodes, adjacent tissues. Study outcomes and limitations: Tumors had less TCR diversity than lymph nodes, more than nontumor tissue. Compared with basal-like, luminal-like tumors shared significantly more repertoire with nontumor tissue. Most tumor T cells seemingly derive from lymph node, then expand in tumor.

TCRdb recomputed calls from the multiplex PCR reads with MiXCR, one row per CDR3 protein. The sample includes fewer than 150,000 distinct CDR3 sequences, 21% of them seen just once. Breast cancer patients provided tissue from their axillary draining lymph nodes. This clonotype originated in a female donor with breast cancer. Some clones in this sample may be carry-over from other donors' samples. Sequenced input: axillary lymph node tissue.

The CDR3 here is CANSLTEAGAGS. The chain links TRBV7-3 to TRBJ2-1; the table's D call of TRBD2 was not tested on the DNA. The CDR3 is 12 residues long, ends included. Looked up from germline, CDR1 is SGHTA and CDR2 is FQGTGA.